The 24 T cell receptor beta chains below were found in one sample sequenced in a study of metastatic and nonmetastatic thyroid tumors. Thyroid surgery was performed in patients who had received no treatment beforehand. TCRdb re-called clones via MiXCR from the PCR reads. This sample has about 85,000 clones, with 8% to 9.5% found just once. The specimen sequenced was blood. All receptors derive from a female donor with papillary thyroid cancer or a benign thyroid nodule (not recorded which). Some clones in this sample may be carry-over from other donors' samples.

This clone was seen at least ten times. The rearrangement links TRBV18 to TRBJ2-5; 9 bases fit TRBD1. Germline V CDR1 and CDR2: KGHSH, LQKENI. This CDR3 is built from 14 residues. Germline trimming cut 3 bases from V and 6 bases from J; bases unmatched to any gene: 5. The CDR3, as DNA: TGTGCCAGCTCACCTTCGGGACAGGGACAGACCCAGTACTTC. Translating gives CASSPSGQGQTQYF.

This chain links TRBV9 with TRBJ1-5; D unclear. V gave up 4 bases and J gave up 7 bases, with 12 bases separating them. The germline gives CDR1 SGDLS, CDR2 YYNGEE. The CDR3 is made up of 13 amino acids. This CDR3 reads CASSPDPGQPQHF. The CDR3 DNA follows: TGTGCCAGCAGCCCAGATCCGGGGCAGCCCCAGCATTTT.

This sequence joins TRBV30 and TRBJ2-3; D might be TRBD1 (5 bases). Trimming cost V 3 bases and J 7 bases, with 11 bases left between them. The CDR3 is made up of 12 amino acids. The V gene's germline CDR1 is GTSNPN and CDR2 SVGIG (reference sequence). The CDR3 spells CAWSTTENTQYF. The CDR3 DNA follows: TGTGCCTGGAGCACGACAGAGAATACGCAGTATTTT. Supplemented by reference TRBV30 and TRBJ2-3, the full variable domain reads SQTIHQWPATLVQPVGSPLSLECTVEGTSNPNLYWYRQAAGRGLQLLFYSVGIGQISSEVPQNLSASRPQDRQFILSSKKLLLSDSGFYLCAWSTTENTQYFGPGTRLTVL.

Many counts were recorded for this clone. The CDR3, as DNA: TGTGCCAGCAGCCCAGAGGGGTACGAGCAGTACTTC. Its protein is CASSPEGYEQYF. The J gene is TRBJ2-7, the V gene TRBV9; D is possibly TRBD1 or TRBD2 (5 bases each). Germline V gene data show CDR1 as SGDLS and CDR2 as YYNGEE. The CDR3 has 12 residues. V lost 4 bases and J 4 bases, leaving 9 bases between the germline ends.

This clone was detected ten times or more. This rearrangement joins TRBV10-3 to TRBJ2-2; a weak D match, TRBD2 (6 bases). The V gene lost 7 bases and the J gene lost 3 bases, with 9 bases spanning the gap. The germline V gene encodes CDR1 ENHRY and CDR2 SYGVKD. CDR3 length: 13 amino acids. The CDR3 sequence: CAIKGGDTGELFF. The CDR3 region has the DNA TGTGCCATCAAAGGAGGGGACACCGGGGAGCTGTTTTTT.

This clone was counted at least ten times. The CDR3 protein is CASRPDARDEQYF. The CDR3 DNA is TGTGCCAGCAGACCCGACGCCCGGGACGAGCAGTACTTC. The chain recombines TRBV6-1 with TRBJ2-7; D ambiguous. V was clipped by 6 bases and J by 5 bases, with 14 bases between them. The CDR3 has 13 residues. The germline V gene encodes CDR1 MNHNS and CDR2 SASEGT.

This clone was detected many times. V usage is TRBV20-1 and J usage is TRBJ1-1, with D possibly matching TRBD1 (5 bases). Per the germline V gene, CDR1 is DFQATT and CDR2 is SNEGSKA (reference sequence). This CDR3 contains 14 residues. The ends were cut back, 0 bases at V and 3 bases at J, with 11 bases in the middle. The CDR3 DNA is TGCAGTGCTAGAGATGGGGGGGGGGACACTGAAGCTTTCTTT. This gives the protein CSARDGGGDTEAFF.

This clone occurred many times. The genes are TRBV11-1 and TRBJ1-2, with 10 bases fitting TRBD1. There are 16 residues in the CDR3. The V and J ends lost 5 bases and 2 bases, in that order; junction bases with no gene match: 8. Looked up from germline, CDR1 is SGHAT and CDR2 is FQDESV (reference sequence). The CDR3 reads CASSTGQGIENYGYTF. The CDR3 coding sequence is TGTGCCAGCAGCACGGGACAGGGGATCGAAAACTATGGCTACACCTTC.

This clone has more than one count but fewer than ten. This may arise from a read error, as a much more abundant clone is one base away. The V gene is TRBV3-1, the J gene TRBJ1-1; 10 positions agree with TRBD1. Germline V gives CDR1 LGHDT, CDR2 YNNKEL (reference sequence). Trimming at V came to 4 bases and at J to 6 bases, leaving 8 bases not matched to a gene. The CDR3 is made up of 15 amino acids. CDR3 amino acids: CASSPRTGGTSEAFF. The CDR3, as DNA: TGTGCCAGCAGCCCCCGGACAGGGGGAACCTCTGAAGCTTTCTTT.

This clone was observed many times. V gene TRBV2 combines with J gene TRBJ2-5; TRBD2 aligns across 9 bases. CDR3 length equals 14 residues. The germline CDR1 and CDR2 sequences are SNHLY and FYNNEI. J was trimmed by 5 bases and V by 6 bases; bases with no gene match: 7. In nucleotides, the CDR3 is TGTGCCAGCAGGGGCGGGGGGGCCTGGGAGACCCAGTACTTC. Its translation is CASRGGGAWETQYF.

The table lists this clone with many counts. The chain couples TRBV7-2 to TRBJ2-3; TRBD2 matches 7 bases. The CDR3 is made up of 15 amino acids. J gave up 2 bases and V 1 base, and 3 bases lay outside the gene matches. Per the germline V gene, CDR1 is SGHTA and CDR2 is FQGNSA. The CDR3 region has the DNA TGTGCCAGCAGCTTAGTGCGGGAGATCACAGATACGCAGTATTTT. Its translation is CASSLVREITDTQYF.

The chain couples TRBV20-1 to TRBJ2-7, with D uncertain. This CDR3 region has 13 residues. The V and J ends lost 8 bases and 3 bases respectively, with 17 bases between them. The germline V gene encodes CDR1 DFQATT and CDR2 SNEGSKA (reference sequence). CDR3 in DNA: TGCAGTACTATAGAAGGGATGAACTACGAGCAGTACTTC. This sequence encodes CSTIEGMNYEQYF.

This clone was seen many times. The chain employs TRBV5-6 and TRBJ2-7; TRBD1 is a possible D gene (5 bases). V was clipped by 3 bases and J by 8 bases, with 9 bases between them. Germline lookup yields CDR1 SGHDT and CDR2 YYEEEE. CDR3 size: 11 residues. Here the CDR3 DNA reads TGTGCCAGCAGCTACGACAGAAAGCAGTACTTC. Its protein is CASSYDRKQYF.

In its sample, this clone was seen many times. The chain carries TRBV2 and TRBJ2-5, with a weak D call TRBD1 (5 bases). Germline V gives CDR1 SNHLY, CDR2 FYNNEI. V was trimmed by 5 bases and J by 2 bases, leaving 15 bases between them. The CDR3 covers 15 residues. The CDR3 protein is CASSRQQLLQETQYF. Written as DNA, the CDR3 is TGTGCCAGCAGTAGACAGCAACTCCTACAAGAGACCCAGTACTTC.

The table lists this clone with a few counts. A much larger clone differs by one base, so this may be a read error. Here the CDR3 reads CASSIEGDNNEAFF. The CDR3 DNA sequence: TGTGCCAGTAGTATAGAGGGCGATAACAATGAAGCTTTCTTT. This sequence joins TRBV19 and TRBJ1-1; no reliable D call. This CDR3 is 14 amino acids long. Germline CDR1 and CDR2: LNHDA and SQIVND (reference sequence).

Ten or more counts support this clone. The same CDR3 is also encoded by other DNA sequences in this sample. V usage is TRBV19 and J usage is TRBJ2-2, with a weak D call TRBD1 (5 bases). CDR1 LNHDA and CDR2 SQIVND come from the germline V gene (reference sequence). V was trimmed by 7 bases and J by 5 bases, leaving 14 bases between them. This CDR3 comprises 14 residues. The CDR3: CASTTARGTGELFF. The CDR3 nucleotides read TGTGCCAGTACGACAGCAAGAGGAACCGGGGAGCTGTTTTTT.

On this clone itself: Given a much more abundant clone one base away, this may be a read error. This chain connects TRBV15 to TRBJ2-5; possible D gene TRBD2, 6 bases. This CDR3 is built from 14 residues. Germline V gives CDR1 LNHNV, CDR2 YYDKDF (reference sequence). The DNA of the CDR3 is TGTGCCACCATCAGAGGCGGGGCCCAAGAGACCCAGTACTTC. It specifies CATIRGGAQETQYF.

At least ten counts were recorded for this clone. The chain uses TRBV4-1 and TRBJ2-7, with TRBD2 as a possible D gene (7 bases). This CDR3 has 16 amino acids. The V end was cut by 1 base, the J end by 6 bases, with 19 bases between. CDR1 is MGHRA and CDR2 is YSYEKL in the germline V gene. The CDR3 bases are TGCGCCAGCAGCCAAGCTAACCTCGGGGGCGGGGGCGAGCAGTACTTC. This codes for CASSQANLGGGGEQYF.

This clone was recorded many times. The V call is TRBV12-5, the J call TRBJ2-3; 10 bases are shared with TRBD2. This CDR3 spans 16 amino acids. The germline V gene encodes CDR1 LGHNT and CDR2 FRNRAP. Trimming took 2 bases from V and 3 from J; bases not matched to a gene: 5. This CDR3 is CASGLRSGGGTDTQYF. As DNA, the CDR3 is TGTGCTAGTGGTTTGCGCAGCGGGGGGGGTACAGATACGCAGTATTTT.

Ten or more counts support this clone. The chain has TRBV24-1 and TRBJ1-6, with 7 bases lining up with TRBD1. V gave up 2 bases and J gave up 5 bases; unmatched junction bases: 2. CDR3 length equals 15 residues. Germline V gives CDR1 KGHDR, CDR2 SFDVKD. The CDR3 region is CATSDSGQNNSPLHF. CDR3 DNA sequence: TGTGCCACCAGTGATTCGGGACAGAATAATTCACCCCTCCACTTT.

To note about this clone: The same CDR3 also results from other DNA sequences found in this sample. The chain has TRBV20-1 and TRBJ1-6; no firm D call. This CDR3 comprises 18 residues. The V end was cut by 3 bases, the J end by 6 bases, with 24 bases between. Germline V CDR1 and CDR2: DFQATT, SNEGSKA (reference sequence). This CDR3 is CSARVEWFGQVINSPLHF. The CDR3 DNA follows: TGCAGTGCTAGGGTGGAGTGGTTTGGGCAGGTGATTAATTCACCCCTCCACTTT.

This clone has more than one count but fewer than ten. This may be a read error, as it is one base from a much larger clone. Other DNA sequences in this sample translate to the same CDR3. The chain joins TRBV19 to TRBJ2-2; a possible D gene is TRBD2 (7 bases). The CDR3 consists of 15 residues. The germline V gene encodes CDR1 LNHDA and CDR2 SQIVND (reference sequence). Trimming shortened V by 7 bases and J by 4 bases, and 16 bases separated the two germline ends. The CDR3 loop is CASTRLAGVTGELFF. The CDR3 bases are TGTGCCAGTACCCGACTAGCAGGGGTCACCGGGGAGCTGTTTTTT.

This clone was counted ten times or more. The chain carries TRBV24-1 and TRBJ2-1, with D maybe TRBD2 (6 bases). Trimming pared 5 bases from V and 11 bases from J, leaving 9 bases between. The CDR3 spans 11 residues. The germline gives CDR1 KGHDR, CDR2 SFDVKD. The CDR3 here is CATSVGTQQFF. CDR3 coding DNA: TGTGCCACCAGTGTGGGGACTCAGCAGTTCTTC.

This clone was detected ten times or more. The V and J genes are TRBV5-1 and TRBJ2-7; 10 nucleotides align to TRBD1. V lost 0 bases to trimming and J lost 3 bases; unmatched junction nucleotides: 3. There are 15 residues in the CDR3. Per germline, CDR1 SGHRS and CDR2 YFSETQ. Here the CDR3 reads CASSLGTGGSYEQYF. The CDR3, as DNA: TGCGCCAGCAGCTTGGGGACAGGGGGTAGCTACGAGCAGTACTTC.